The T cell receptor (beta chain) under discussion was sequenced for a study of T cells in Graves' hyperthyroidism and ophthalmopathy. The study, taken as a whole, reports: With a median lead of roughly 6.8 months before onset, the model predicted ophthalmopathy. Most thyroid clonotypes with frequency above 0.001 were detected in blood.

For this clonotype: Its antigen is currently unknown.

TCR beta CDR3 region amplification was performed from RNA transcripts. The HTBI primer set drove a first-round RT-PCR of the TCR CDR3. TCRdb ran MiXCR on the multiplex PCR reads and lists one entry per CDR3 protein. The sample has roughly 580,000 distinct CDR3 sequences, around 42% seen once. It was considered stable Graves' hyperthyroidism when ophthalmopathy did not progress within 18 months. Among the patients, aged 18 to 65, hyperthyroidism was newly diagnosed and had lasted under 2 months. The CDR3 contains 15 residues. Germline CDR1 and CDR2: SGHTA and FQGNSA. The sequenced sample was peripheral blood or thyroid tissue (not recorded which). The chain employs TRBV7-2 and TRBJ2-5; 12 bases are shared with TRBD2. The DNA end favors TRBJ2-7, so the J call may be wrong. The TCR originated in a woman under 30 with Graves' hyperthyroidism. CDR3 nucleotides: TGTGCCAGCAACCAAACTAGCGGGAGGCACTACGAGCAGTACTTC. Encoded protein: CASNQTSGRHYEQYF.